These 22 T cell receptor beta chains came from one sample sequenced in a study of vaccination effects on CD4 cells after COVID-19. Cells that had been cultured for 9 to 10 days were the source of isolated CD4+ T cells. Repertoires were generated with immunoSEQ multiplex PCR, while TCRdb's copy carries only in-frame clones and drops some. The sample has some 36,000 clones, approximately 71% seen once. These receptors have no identified antigens. Specimen: CD4+ T cells from PBMCs cultured without peptide, collected before COVID-19 vaccination. These receptors all come from a human donor who received a COVID-19 vaccine.

V is TRBV3-1 (or the pseudogene TRBV3-2) and J is TRBJ1-2; D is unresolved. Germline V lookup: CDR1 LGHDT, CDR2 YNNKEL (reference sequence). The CDR3 is made up of 14 amino acids. The V end was cut by 2 bases, the J end by 4 bases, with 11 bases between. The CDR3 DNA follows: TGTGCCAGCAGCCAAAACGACGGCCCCTATGGCTACACCTTC. It encodes CASSQNDGPYGYTF.

This clone was observed a handful of times. This sequence joins TRBV4-2 and TRBJ2-2; D remains ambiguous. Germline V CDR1 and CDR2: LGHNA, YNFKEQ. The CDR3 runs to 13 residues. Trimming stripped 0 bases from V and 7 bases from J, with 6 bases between. In DNA form, the CDR3 reads TGTGCCAGCAGCCAAGATCCTAACGGGGAGCTGTTTTTT. It codes for CASSQDPNGELFF.

This clone is medium-sized (0.01 to 0.1%) by share. The V and J genes are TRBV6-5 and TRBJ2-1; possible D gene TRBD2, 6 bases. V gave up 0 bases and J gave up 0 bases, with 6 bases separating them. This CDR3 comprises 15 residues. The germline CDR1 and CDR2 sequences are MNHEY and SVGAGI. The DNA of the CDR3 is TGTGCCAGCAGTTACTCGACTAGCTCCTACAATGAGCAGTTCTTC. Amino acid sequence: CASSYSTSSYNEQFF.

In this sample, this clone turned up a few times. The CDR3 spells CASRWDRVSEQYF. The CDR3 DNA reads as TGTGCCAGCCGCTGGGACAGGGTATCTGAGCAGTACTTC. The chain carries TRBV27 and TRBJ2-7; 9 positions agree with TRBD1. The V gene end was trimmed by 8 bases and the J gene end by 7 bases; junction bases not matched to a gene: 9. This CDR3 contains 13 residues. Germline CDR1 is MNHEY and CDR2 is SMNVEV (reference sequence).

The sample holds a few counts of this clone. The J gene is TRBJ1-5, the V gene TRBV5-1, with TRBD1 matching over 8 bases. This CDR3 is built from 15 residues. Germline V gene lookup returns CDR1 SGHRS and CDR2 YFSETQ. V was pared by 4 bases and J by 4 bases, with 7 bases of the junction left unmatched. The CDR3 protein is CASSTGQGENQPQHF. In nucleotides, the CDR3 is TGCGCCAGCAGCACCGGACAGGGTGAAAATCAGCCCCAGCATTTT.

As DNA, the CDR3 is TGTGCCAGCAGCTTGGGACTAGCGCCTACGTCCTACAATGAGCAGTTCTTC. Amino acid sequence: CASSLGLAPTSYNEQFF. The chain employs TRBV5-8 and TRBJ2-1; TRBD2 aligns across 8 bases. Germline CDR1 is SGHTS and CDR2 is YDEGEE. V lost 0 bases to trimming and J lost 1 base; unmatched junction nucleotides: 6. The CDR3 has 17 residues.

The chain couples TRBV21-1 to TRBJ2-7; the D call of TRBD2 is as the table states it, not checked on the DNA. TRBV21-1 is listed as a pseudogene. The CDR3 runs to 16 residues. CDR3 protein: CASSKVASGGAYEQYF. CDR3 sequence (DNA): TGTGCCAGCAGCAAAGTCGCTAGCGGGGGGGCCTACGAGCAGTACTTC.

The chain joins TRBV5-4 to TRBJ2-7; the D gene is possibly TRBD1 (6 bases). Germline V gene data show CDR1 as SGHNT and CDR2 as YYREEE (reference sequence). V was shortened by 4 bases and J by 4 bases, with 12 bases between the two germline ends. CDR3 length: 13 residues. Written as DNA, the CDR3 is TGTGCCAGCAGCCCCCAGACAGGATACGAGCAGTACTTC. Protein: CASSPQTGYEQYF.

This clone was counted only a few times. The V gene is TRBV7-7, the J gene TRBJ2-1; D call uncertain. The CDR3 totals 13 residues. Germline CDR1 reads SSHAT; CDR2 reads FNYEAQ (reference sequence). V shed 1 base and J shed 6 bases, with 7 bases lying between them. In DNA, the CDR3 is TGTGCCAGCAGCTTAGGAATCTTCAATGAGCAGTTCTTC. It is translated as CASSLGIFNEQFF.

V is TRBV4-1 and J is TRBJ2-1, with a possible D match to TRBD2 (5 bases). This CDR3 spans 19 amino acids. Germline loops: CDR1 MGHRA, CDR2 YSYEKL. Trimming left V 3 bases short and J 0 bases short, with 21 bases between. Here the CDR3 reads CASSQGSRWRRGSYNEQFF. The CDR3 DNA reads TGCGCCAGCAGCCAGGGGTCGCGGTGGAGGCGCGGCTCCTACAATGAGCAGTTCTTC.

Only one count was recorded for this clone. CDR3 DNA sequence: TGTGCCAGCAGTTACGGTCGCCGGGGGGGTTCAGATACGCAGTATTTT. It is translated as CASSYGRRGGSDTQYF. V is TRBV6-2 or TRBV6-3 and J is TRBJ2-3; TRBD2 aligns across 8 bases. Germline V gene sequence: CDR1 MNHEY, CDR2 SVGEGT. J gave up 4 bases and V 2 bases, and 8 bases lay outside the gene matches. CDR3 length: 16 amino acids.

The CDR3 DNA reads TGTGCCAGCAGCTGGGATGGACTAGCGGGGATTACAGATACGCAGTATTTT. The encoded protein is CASSWDGLAGITDTQYF. The gene calls are TRBV7-2 and TRBJ2-3; the match to TRBD2 covers 12 bases. The junction had 8 bases not matched to a gene; V was cut back by 4 bases and J by 3 bases. Germline V gene data show CDR1 as SGHTA and CDR2 as FQGNSA. The CDR3 contains 17 residues.

This chain uses TRBV11-3 with TRBJ2-7; TRBD2 is a possible D gene (5 bases). Germline V gene data show CDR1 as SGHNT and CDR2 as YENEEA. V was shortened by 1 base and J by 3 bases, with 10 bases between the two germline ends. The CDR3 has 14 amino acids. CDR3 nucleotides: TGTGCCAGCAGCTTAGGGGTAGGGAGCTACGAGCAGTACTTC. Amino acids: CASSLGVGSYEQYF.

The count of this clone is one. This chain joins TRBV6-2 or TRBV6-3 and TRBJ2-6; D ambiguous. Trimming took off 3 bases at V and 1 base at J, with 1 base between the two ends. The CDR3 consists of 13 residues. Germline V lookup: CDR1 MNHEY, CDR2 SVGEGT. CDR3 sequence: CASSYSGANVLTF. As DNA, the CDR3 is TGTGCCAGCAGTTATTCTGGGGCCAACGTCCTGACTTTC.

The CDR3 is CASSPWTSGNEQYF. The CDR3 bases are TGTGCCAGCAGCCCCTGGACTAGCGGGAACGAGCAGTACTTC. V and J are TRBV7-2 and TRBJ2-7, with 12 positions matching TRBD2. Losses at the gene ends were 5 bases for V and 5 bases for J; bases not matched to a gene: 4. The CDR3 runs to 14 residues. Germline CDR1 reads SGHTA; CDR2 reads FQGNSA.

Comments on this clone: This specimen includes other DNA sequences encoding the same CDR3. The chain joins TRBV9 to TRBJ1-3; tentatively, D is TRBD1 (6 bases). Trimming left V 0 bases short and J 3 bases short, with 7 bases between. Germline V gene lookup returns CDR1 SGDLS and CDR2 YYNGEE. The CDR3 is 14 residues long. CDR3 bases: TGTGCCAGCAGCGTAGGGACAGTTGGAAACACCATATATTTT. Translating gives CASSVGTVGNTIYF.

The chain couples TRBV30 to TRBJ1-5, with D uncertain. The germline CDR1 and CDR2 sequences are GTSNPN and SVGIG (reference sequence). Trimming shortened V by 2 bases and J by 0 bases, and 5 bases separated the two germline ends. This CDR3 contains 13 residues. CDR3 bases: TGTGCCTGGAGTCCATCTAGCAATCAGCCCCAGCATTTT. Protein sequence: CAWSPSSNQPQHF.

In DNA, the CDR3 is TGTGCCAGCAGCTTCGGAACCGGGACAGGGGTTAGCGAGACCCAGTACTTC. Translated: CASSFGTGTGVSETQYF. The V gene is TRBV11-3, the J gene TRBJ2-5; 10 bases are a match to TRBD1. The V gene end was trimmed by 3 bases and the J gene end by 5 bases; junction bases not matched to a gene: 12. The V gene's germline CDR1 is SGHNT and CDR2 YENEEA. The length of the CDR3 is 17 residues.

The rearrangement joins TRBV3-1 (or the pseudogene TRBV3-2) to TRBJ2-7; D possibly corresponds to TRBD1 (7 bases). Germline V gene data show CDR1 as LGHDT and CDR2 as YNNKEL (reference sequence). The CDR3 is 14 amino acids. Trimming stripped 4 bases from V and 4 bases from J, with 14 bases between. CDR3 DNA sequence: TGTGCCAGCAGCCTAAGACAGGGAGGTTACGAGCAGTACTTC. As protein: CASSLRQGGYEQYF.

The chain carries TRBV25-1 and TRBJ2-5, with 14 bases identical to TRBD2. The CDR3 has 16 amino acids. Germline loops: CDR1 MGHDK, CDR2 SYGVNS. The ends lost 3 bases at V and 5 bases at J; junction bases unmatched: 5. The CDR3 DNA reads as TGTGCCAGCAGTGAGTCGGGACTAGCGGGAGTGGAGACCCAGTACTTC. Residues: CASSESGLAGVETQYF.

This clone was recorded once. J is TRBJ2-3 and V is TRBV9; 15 bases are shared with TRBD2. With V trimmed by 3 bases and J by 6 bases, 5 bases remained unmatched. Germline CDR1 and CDR2: SGDLS and YYNGEE. This CDR3 spans 16 amino acids. The CDR3 reads CASSAGLAGGPDTQYF. The CDR3 DNA sequence: TGTGCCAGCAGCGCTGGACTAGCGGGAGGGCCGGATACGCAGTATTTT.

The rearrangement joins TRBV3-1 (or the pseudogene TRBV3-2) to TRBJ1-1, with 7 bases matching TRBD1. Germline loops: CDR1 LGHDT, CDR2 YNNKEL (reference sequence). The CDR3 has 16 residues. The J segment lost 1 base and the V segment lost 4 bases, leaving 9 bases of the junction unmatched. The CDR3 region is CASSLSGRGPNTEAFF. In nucleotides, the CDR3 is TGTGCCAGCAGCCTTTCGGGGAGGGGGCCGAACACTGAAGCTTTCTTT.